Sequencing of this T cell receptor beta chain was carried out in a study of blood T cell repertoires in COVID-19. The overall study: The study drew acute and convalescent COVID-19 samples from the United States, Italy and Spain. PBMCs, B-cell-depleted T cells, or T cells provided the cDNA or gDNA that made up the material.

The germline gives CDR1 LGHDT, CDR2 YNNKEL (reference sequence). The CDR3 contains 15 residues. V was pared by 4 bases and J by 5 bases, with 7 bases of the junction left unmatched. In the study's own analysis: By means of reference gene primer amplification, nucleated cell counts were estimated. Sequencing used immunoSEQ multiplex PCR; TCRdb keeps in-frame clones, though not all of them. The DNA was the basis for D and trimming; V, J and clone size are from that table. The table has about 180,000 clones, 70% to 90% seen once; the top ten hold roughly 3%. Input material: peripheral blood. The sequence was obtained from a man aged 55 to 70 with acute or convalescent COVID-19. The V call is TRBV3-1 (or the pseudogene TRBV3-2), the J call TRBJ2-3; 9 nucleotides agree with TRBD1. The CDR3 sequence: CASSPPDRGGDTQYF. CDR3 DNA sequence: TGTGCCAGCAGCCCACCGGACAGGGGTGGAGATACGCAGTATTTT.